This T cell receptor beta chain emerged from a study of shared clonotypes between healthy human individuals. V was pared by 3 bases and J by 7 bases, with 2 bases of the junction left unmatched. Germline V gene lookup returns CDR1 SGHAT and CDR2 FQNNGV. CDR3 length equals 14 residues. Using immunoSEQ multiplex PCR, the repertoire was profiled, and TCRdb retains in-frame clones only, with some absent. The sample holds more than 400,000 clones; about 96% are singletons and the top ten take approximately 0.06%. The sequenced sample was naive CD4+ T cells sorted from blood. Subset given: CD45RA+ positively selected. This receptor was obtained from a woman under 40 in good health. The chain joins TRBV11-2 to TRBJ2-1; 11 bases are a match to TRBD2. CDR3 nucleotides: TGTGCCAGCAGCTTCCGACTAGCGGGGAATGAGCAGTTCTTC. Amino acid sequence: CASSFRLAGNEQFF.